One sample yielded the 23 T cell receptor beta chains listed below, sequenced in a study of blood T cell repertoires in COVID-19. The data were produced by immunoSEQ multiplex PCR, yet TCRdb's version contains in-frame clones alone and is incomplete. This table holds tens of thousands of clones, about four fifths found once. The sequencing input was peripheral blood. These receptors were taken from a man aged 65 to 85 with acute or convalescent COVID-19.

This clone has a count of ten or more. The chain employs TRBV9 and TRBJ1-6; the match to TRBD1 covers 9 bases. This CDR3 contains 15 residues. Germline V CDR1 and CDR2: SGDLS, YYNGEE. V dropped 0 bases and J dropped 8; count of bases not matched to a gene: 3. This chain's CDR3 is CASSVGGQGHSPLHF. The CDR3 coding sequence is TGTGCCAGCAGCGTAGGGGGACAGGGTCATTCACCCCTCCACTTT.

The V gene is TRBV5-1, the J gene TRBJ1-2, with D perhaps TRBD1 (6 bases). Per germline, CDR1 SGHRS and CDR2 YFSETQ. The V gene lost 3 bases and the J gene lost 4 bases, with 16 bases spanning the gap. CDR3 length equals 15 residues. The CDR3 nucleotides are TGCGCCAGCAGCTGGGGGGGCAGTTTGCTCTATGGCTACACCTTC. Translated, it gives CASSWGGSLLYGYTF.

This chain uses TRBV6-6 with TRBJ2-1, with 9 bases aligning to TRBD1. The CDR3 contains 15 residues. Germline V CDR1 and CDR2: MNHNY, SVGAGI (reference sequence). V trimming: 4 bases; J trimming: 3 bases; junction bases outside the gene matches: 4. The CDR3 protein is CASSFTGGFYNEQFF. As DNA, the CDR3 is TGTGCCAGCAGTTTCACAGGGGGCTTCTACAATGAGCAGTTCTTC.

The chain links TRBV6-5 to TRBJ2-1, with D perhaps TRBD2 (6 bases). The CDR3 runs to 13 residues. V gave up 6 bases and J gave up 6 bases, with 12 bases separating them. Germline CDR1 is MNHEY and CDR2 is SVGAGI. CDR3 DNA: TGTGCCAGCAGCCCGACTAGAGCCAATGAGCAGTTCTTC. Its protein is CASSPTRANEQFF.

This rearrangement joins TRBV28 to TRBJ2-7, with 8 bases fitting TRBD2. The CDR3 is made up of 16 amino acids. V lost 4 bases and J lost 6; bases outside the gene matches: 14. From germline, CDR1 is MDHEN and CDR2 SYDVKM. CDR3 sequence (DNA): TGTGCCAGCAGTTCCCGCAGGGGAGCGGGAGTACCCGAGCAGTACTTC. Translating it yields CASSSRRGAGVPEQYF. Complete variable domain (other parts from reference TRBV28 and TRBJ2-7): DVKVTQSSRYLVKRTGEKVFLECVQDMDHENMFWYRQDPGLGLRLIYFSYDVKMKEKGDIPEGYSVSREKKERFSLILESASTNQTSMYLCASSSRRGAGVPEQYFGPGTRLTVT.

A remark on this clone: Other DNA variants within this sample encode the same CDR3. The chain recombines TRBV28 with TRBJ2-7; D gene ambiguous. V shed 5 bases and J shed 2 bases, with 4 bases lying between them. Germline assignment: CDR1 MDHEN and CDR2 SYDVKM. CDR3 size: 11 residues. The CDR3 reads CASSETYEQYF. CDR3 in DNA: TGTGCCAGCAGTGAGACCTACGAGCAGTACTTC.

With regard to this clone: Other nucleotide sequences in the sample specify the same CDR3. The chain couples TRBV7-8 to TRBJ1-5; D gene unclear. The germline V gene encodes CDR1 SGHVS and CDR2 FQNEAQ. CDR3 size: 15 residues. Trimming cost V 5 bases and J 2 bases, with 13 bases left between them. CDR3 in amino acids: CASSQGGGGNQPQHF. DNA for the CDR3: TGTGCCAGCAGCCAAGGAGGTGGTGGCAATCAGCCCCAGCATTTT. Based on the CDR3 plus reference TRBV7-8 and TRBJ1-5, the full variable domain is GAGVSQSPRYKVAKRGQDVALRCDPISGHVSLFWYQQALGQGPEFLTYFQNEAQLDKSGLPSDRFFAERPEGSVSTLKIQRTQQEDSAVYLCASSQGGGGNQPQHFGDGTRLSIL.

The V and J genes are TRBV24-1 and TRBJ1-2, with TRBD1 matching 7 bases. Germline-derived CDR1 and CDR2 are KGHDR and SFDVKD. The CDR3 length is 19 residues. The trim removed 0 bases at V and 4 bases at J, leaving 16 bases unmatched. The CDR3 DNA reads as TGTGCCACCAGTGATTTGTTCCGGACGGAACAGGACAGGTTCTATGGCTACACCTTC. Translation: CATSDLFRTEQDRFYGYTF.

The J gene is TRBJ2-2, the V gene TRBV10-3, with 8 bases matching TRBD1. The CDR3 totals 14 residues. Germline V gene data show CDR1 as ENHRY and CDR2 as SYGVKD. The junction had 10 bases not matched to a gene; V was cut back by 10 bases and J by 6 bases. Written as DNA, the CDR3 is TGTGCCACCAACTCCGGACAGGGCCCCGGGGAGCTGTTTTTT. Translation gives CATNSGQGPGELFF.

This clone was counted a few times. This rearrangement joins TRBV9 to TRBJ2-1; possibly TRBD2 for D (6 bases). V lost 3 bases and J 6 bases, leaving 19 bases between the germline ends. Germline CDR1 is SGDLS and CDR2 is YYNGEE. The CDR3 extends over 16 amino acids. DNA for the CDR3: TGTGCCAGCAGCGCCAGACTAGAGAATTGGTCCAATGAGCAGTTCTTC. Translated, it gives CASSARLENWSNEQFF.

The chain links TRBV7-9 to TRBJ1-6; no clear D gene. The CDR3 sequence is 11 residues long. From germline, CDR1 is SEHNR and CDR2 FQNEAQ (reference sequence). Trimming took 5 bases from V and 14 from J, leaving 10 bases between them. CDR3: CASSLASSLHF. The CDR3, as DNA: TGTGCCAGCAGCCTCGCCAGTTCCCTCCACTTT.

V is TRBV9 and J is TRBJ2-7; 13 nucleotides line up with TRBD2. V was pared by 4 bases and J by 1 base, with 2 bases of the junction left unmatched. CDR3 length: 15 residues. Germline V CDR1 and CDR2: SGDLS, YYNGEE. This CDR3 reads CASSTGLAGSYEQYF. CDR3 in DNA: TGTGCCAGCAGCACGGGACTAGCGGGGTCCTACGAGCAGTACTTC.

This chain links TRBV5-4 with TRBJ2-5; tentatively, D is TRBD1 (5 bases). In germline, CDR1 is SGHNT, CDR2 YYREEE (reference sequence). V lost 3 bases to trimming and J lost 2 bases, with 11 bases between them. The CDR3 is made up of 14 amino acids. The CDR3 DNA is TGTGCCAGCAGCTCGGACATTGCTCAAGAGACCCAGTACTTC. Its protein is CASSSDIAQETQYF.

This chain connects TRBV3-1 (or the pseudogene TRBV3-2) to TRBJ1-4; the match to TRBD1 covers 8 bases. Trimming at V came to 10 bases and at J to 2 bases, leaving 9 bases not matched to a gene. This CDR3 has 15 amino acids. CDR1 is LGHDT and CDR2 is YNNKEL in the germline V gene (reference sequence). The CDR3 loop reads CATGSRGRTNEKLFF. In DNA, the CDR3 is TGTGCCACCGGGAGCAGGGGGCGGACTAATGAAAAACTGTTTTTT.

V gene TRBV9 combines with J gene TRBJ2-1, with 7 bases identical to TRBD1. The CDR3 loop spans 15 amino acids. Germline CDR1 is SGDLS and CDR2 is YYNGEE. The V and J ends lost 5 bases and 2 bases, in that order; junction bases with no gene match: 7. The CDR3 bases are TGTGCCAGCAGTCTTGAGGGGACAGCCTACAATGAGCAGTTCTTC. This sequence encodes CASSLEGTAYNEQFF.

The table lists this clone with a count of one. The genes are TRBV5-1 and TRBJ2-1, with D maybe TRBD2 (6 bases). The V end lost 4 bases, the J end lost 6 bases, and 11 bases lay between the germline ends. The germline gives CDR1 SGHRS, CDR2 YFSETQ. This CDR3 region has 13 residues. In DNA, the CDR3 is TGCGCCAGCAGCGGAGGTAGCGGCAATGAGCAGTTCTTC. Amino acid sequence: CASSGGSGNEQFF.

The gene calls are TRBV15 and TRBJ2-3, with 7 bases fitting TRBD1. CDR1 is LNHNV, CDR2 YYDKDF, per germline (reference sequence). V gave up 1 base and J gave up 1 base; unmatched junction bases: 5. The CDR3 extends over 16 amino acids. For the CDR3, the DNA is TGTGCCACCAGCAGAGGTTCCCAGGGGGGCACAGATACGCAGTATTTT. It translates to CATSRGSQGGTDTQYF.

V usage is TRBV24-1 and J usage is TRBJ2-1; 9 nucleotides agree with TRBD1. Germline CDR1 reads KGHDR; CDR2 reads SFDVKD. The CDR3 is made up of 16 amino acids. V trimming: 5 bases; J trimming: 1 base; junction bases outside the gene matches: 5. CDR3 nucleotide sequence: TGTGCCACCAGTGCCTTGGACAGGGGTTCCTACAATGAGCAGTTCTTC. It yields the protein CATSALDRGSYNEQFF.

The CDR3 sequence: CASRDRGAGELFF. In nucleotides, the CDR3 is TGTGCCAGTCGGGACAGGGGCGCCGGGGAGCTGTTTTTT. V and J are TRBV27 and TRBJ2-2; 10 bases map to TRBD1. CDR1 is MNHEY, CDR2 SMNVEV, per germline (reference sequence). Trimming at V came to 9 bases and at J to 6 bases, leaving 4 bases not matched to a gene. The length of the CDR3 is 13 residues.

The V gene is TRBV10-1, the J gene TRBJ2-1; tentative D call: TRBD2 (5 bases). CDR1 is WNHNN, CDR2 SYGVQD, per germline (reference sequence). This CDR3 contains 15 residues. V lost 2 bases to trimming and J lost 6 bases, with 14 bases between them. The DNA for the CDR3 is TGCGCCAGCAGTGAGAAAGCGGACCCCTTCAATGAGCAGTTCTTC. Its protein is CASSEKADPFNEQFF.

This chain links TRBV6-2 or TRBV6-3 with TRBJ1-2; perhaps TRBD1 as D (6 bases). This CDR3 has 16 amino acids. Germline V gene sequence: CDR1 MNHEY, CDR2 SVGEGT. With 3 bases removed from V and 1 base from J, the gap between germline ends came to 15 bases. In DNA, the CDR3 is TGTGCCAGCAGTTATTCCGGCCGGGACAATAACTATGGCTACACCTTC. It specifies CASSYSGRDNNYGYTF.

V gene TRBV6-2 or TRBV6-3 combines with J gene TRBJ1-1; 9 positions agree with TRBD1. The germline CDR1 and CDR2 sequences are MNHEY and SVGEGT. The length of the CDR3 is 17 residues. The V and J ends lost 5 bases and 4 bases, in that order; junction bases with no gene match: 14. For the CDR3, the DNA is TGTGCCAGCAGTACCAACAGGGGGCGGATGGGGCTCACTGAAGCTTTCTTT. Its translation is CASSTNRGRMGLTEAFF.

This clone was counted a single time. The rearrangement links TRBV7-3 to TRBJ2-6; D might be TRBD1 (5 bases). Trimming took off 4 bases at V and 2 bases at J, with 15 bases between the two ends. CDR1 and CDR2 from the germline V gene are SGHTA and FQGTGA. The CDR3 extends over 17 amino acids. The CDR3 sequence is CASSSSAGITGANVLTF. CDR3 in DNA: TGTGCCAGCAGCTCCTCCGCAGGGATTACTGGGGCCAACGTCCTGACTTTC.